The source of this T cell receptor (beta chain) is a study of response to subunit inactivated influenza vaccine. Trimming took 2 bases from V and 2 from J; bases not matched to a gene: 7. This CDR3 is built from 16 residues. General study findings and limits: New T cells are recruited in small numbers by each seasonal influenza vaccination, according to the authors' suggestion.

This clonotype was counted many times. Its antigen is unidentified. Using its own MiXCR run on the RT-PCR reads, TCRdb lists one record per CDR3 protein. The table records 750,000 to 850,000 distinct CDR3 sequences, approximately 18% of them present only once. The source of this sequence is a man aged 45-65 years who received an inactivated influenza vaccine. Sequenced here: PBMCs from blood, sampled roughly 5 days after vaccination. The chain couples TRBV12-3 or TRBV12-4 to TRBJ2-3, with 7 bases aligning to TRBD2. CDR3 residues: CASSLRWTRNTDTQYF. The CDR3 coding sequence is TGTGCCAGCAGTTTACGGTGGACTAGGAACACAGATACGCAGTATTTT.